Listed below are T cell receptor beta chains from one sample, sequenced in a study of blood T cell repertoires in COVID-19. Using immunoSEQ multiplex PCR, the repertoire was profiled, and TCRdb retains in-frame clones only, with some absent. The data contain 450,000 or so clones, roughly 90% of them singletons. What was sequenced was peripheral blood. The receptors come from a man aged 18 to 29 with COVID-19, enrolled during active disease. Both conserved end residues are part of each CDR3. The size field is filled for only some rows; it gives once, few, many or a size class.

v_gene: TRBV2
j_gene: TRBJ2-1
abundance: .
CDR3aa: CASPGQGAYNEQFF

v_gene: TRBV7-2
j_gene: TRBJ2-1
abundance: .
CDR3aa: CASSLAAGGLYNEQFF

v_gene: TRBV6-2/TRBV6-3
j_gene: TRBJ2-3
abundance: once
CDR3aa: CASSYSGGARTDTQYF

v_gene: TRBV3-1/TRBV3-2
j_gene: TRBJ2-7
abundance: .
CDR3aa: CASSPRTGGSEQYF

v_gene: TRBV5-8
j_gene: TRBJ2-7
abundance: .
CDR3aa: CASTEYEQYF

v_gene: TRBV6-6
j_gene: TRBJ2-7
abundance: .
CDR3aa: CASRPTSGPSHEQYF

v_gene: TRBV27
j_gene: TRBJ1-5
abundance: .
CDR3aa: CASSLRSGQPQHF

v_gene: TRBV5-6
j_gene: TRBJ2-7
abundance: .
CDR3aa: CASSSKRSGSSYEQYF

v_gene: TRBV7-9
j_gene: TRBJ2-2
abundance: .
CDR3aa: CASSLAGSIGELFF

v_gene: TRBV2
j_gene: TRBJ2-7
abundance: .
CDR3aa: CASSDPRENTYEQYF

v_gene: TRBV10-1
j_gene: TRBJ2-5
abundance: .
CDR3aa: CASSRDRQETQYF

v_gene: TRBV6-6
j_gene: TRBJ2-1
abundance: .
CDR3aa: CASTQTSPLYNEQFF

v_gene: TRBV2
j_gene: TRBJ1-1
abundance: .
CDR3aa: CASGKDRGVNTEAFF

v_gene: TRBV29-1
j_gene: TRBJ2-1
abundance: .
CDR3aa: CSVEVAGGVGQFF

v_gene: TRBV12-5
j_gene: TRBJ2-5
abundance: .
CDR3aa: CASGFSGEETQYF

v_gene: TRBV19
j_gene: TRBJ1-6
abundance: .
CDR3aa: CASSTGDRALNSPLHF

v_gene: TRBV10-3
j_gene: TRBJ2-1
abundance: .
CDR3aa: CAISESMDRVAKNEQFF

v_gene: TRBV6-5
j_gene: TRBJ2-7
abundance: .
CDR3aa: CASTRTGQGDEQYF

v_gene: TRBV29-1
j_gene: TRBJ2-7
abundance: .
CDR3aa: CSVAAPGQVIYEQYF

v_gene: TRBV12-3/TRBV12-4
j_gene: TRBJ2-1
abundance: .
CDR3aa: CASSSTTNEQFF

v_gene: TRBV5-1
j_gene: TRBJ2-2
abundance: .
CDR3aa: CASSSGTSSSGELFF

v_gene: TRBV24-1
j_gene: TRBJ2-5
abundance: .
CDR3aa: CATSGTTSGILETQYF

v_gene: TRBV29-1
j_gene: TRBJ2-5
abundance: few
CDR3aa: CSVRTGGETQYF

v_gene: TRBV7-3
j_gene: TRBJ2-1
abundance: .
CDR3aa: CASSLSAGALFF

v_gene: TRBV7-9
j_gene: TRBJ2-3
abundance: .
CDR3aa: CASSREFGGSLPDTQYF

v_gene: TRBV7-9
j_gene: TRBJ2-2
abundance: .
CDR3aa: CASSLQSSELFF

v_gene: TRBV19
j_gene: TRBJ2-7
abundance: .
CDR3aa: CASSNRQGAHEQYF

v_gene: TRBV7-9
j_gene: TRBJ2-7
abundance: .
CDR3aa: CASSSIDGRQGTYEQYF

v_gene: TRBV27
j_gene: TRBJ2-7
abundance: .
CDR3aa: CASSLHSLYEQYF

v_gene: TRBV3-1/TRBV3-2
j_gene: TRBJ2-2
abundance: .
CDR3aa: CASSLGLAGPNTGELFF

v_gene: TRBV9
j_gene: TRBJ2-3
abundance: .
CDR3aa: CASSPRASGRSVVSTDTQYF

v_gene: TRBV25-1
j_gene: TRBJ2-7
abundance: .
CDR3aa: CASSELATNYEQYF

v_gene: TRBV4-2
j_gene: TRBJ2-7
abundance: .
CDR3aa: CASSQAQGTGEQYF

v_gene: TRBV4-2
j_gene: TRBJ2-7
abundance: .
CDR3aa: CASSQEEADSYEQYF

v_gene: TRBV9
j_gene: TRBJ2-7
abundance: .
CDR3aa: CASSVVLDTRDSHYEQYF

v_gene: TRBV10-3
j_gene: TRBJ2-3
abundance: once
CDR3aa: CAISEGTSAGDTQYF

v_gene: TRBV10-1
j_gene: TRBJ2-3
abundance: .
CDR3aa: CASGTGTSPTDTQYF

v_gene: TRBV5-1
j_gene: TRBJ1-4
abundance: .
CDR3aa: CASSPVYRGTNEKLFF

v_gene: TRBV6-5
j_gene: TRBJ2-2
abundance: .
CDR3aa: CASSYLGGGVGELFF

v_gene: TRBV6-5
j_gene: TRBJ2-4
abundance: .
CDR3aa: CASSPSGSSDIQYF

v_gene: TRBV6-5
j_gene: TRBJ2-7
abundance: .
CDR3aa: CAKPTSGGVYEQYF

v_gene: TRBV7-9
j_gene: TRBJ1-1
abundance: .
CDR3aa: CASSRTGYENTEAFF

v_gene: TRBV7-8
j_gene: TRBJ2-5
abundance: .
CDR3aa: CASSLAVRAETQYF

v_gene: TRBV7-9
j_gene: TRBJ1-6
abundance: .
CDR3aa: CASSPTGNYNSPLHF

v_gene: TRBV4-1
j_gene: TRBJ1-1
abundance: .
CDR3aa: CASSQGIQGMNTEAFF

v_gene: TRBV2
j_gene: TRBJ2-3
abundance: .
CDR3aa: CASRTGGSTDTQYF